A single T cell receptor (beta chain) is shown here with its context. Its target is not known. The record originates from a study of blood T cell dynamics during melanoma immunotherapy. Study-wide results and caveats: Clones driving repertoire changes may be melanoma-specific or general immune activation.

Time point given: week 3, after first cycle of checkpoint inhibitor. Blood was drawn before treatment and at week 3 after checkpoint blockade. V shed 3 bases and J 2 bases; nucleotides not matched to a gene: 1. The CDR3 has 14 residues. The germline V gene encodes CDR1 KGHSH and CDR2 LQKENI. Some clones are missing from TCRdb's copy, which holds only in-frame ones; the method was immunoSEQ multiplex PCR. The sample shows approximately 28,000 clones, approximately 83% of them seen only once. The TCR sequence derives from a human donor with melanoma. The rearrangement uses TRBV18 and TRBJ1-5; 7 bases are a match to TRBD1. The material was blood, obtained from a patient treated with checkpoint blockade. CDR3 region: CASSPGQGNQPQHF. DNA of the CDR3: TGTGCCAGCTCACCTGGACAGGGCAATCAGCCCCAGCATTTT. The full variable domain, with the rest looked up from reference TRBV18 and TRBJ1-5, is NAGVMQNPRHLVRRRGQEARLRCSPMKGHSHVYWYRQLPEEGLKFMVYLQKENIIDESGMPKERFSAEFPKEGPSILRIQQVVRGDSAAYFCASSPGQGNQPQHFGDGTRLSIL.